This T cell receptor (beta chain) was identified in a study of T cells in Graves' hyperthyroidism and ophthalmopathy. TCR beta CDR3 regions were amplified from RNA transcripts. Primed by the HTBI set, a first-round RT-PCR was run on the TCR CDR3. TCRdb re-derived calls from the multiplex PCR reads in MiXCR, one entry per CDR3 protein. There are about 98,000 distinct CDR3 sequences in the sample; roughly 39% occur only once, and more than 8.5% lies in the top ten. This clonotype came up many times. Its antigen is currently unknown. Study-wide points: Blood also carried most thyroid clonotypes expanded above 0.001. From stable hyperthyroidism, ophthalmopathy was separated by a 13 V-J model.

The CDR3 has 12 amino acids. After removal of 0 bases from V and 11 bases from J, the junction contained 3 bases not matched to a gene. The clonotype originates from a woman in her thirties with Graves' hyperthyroidism. The chain uses TRBV12-3 or TRBV12-4 and TRBJ1-2; 7 bases fit TRBD1. The sequenced material came from peripheral blood or thyroid tissue (not recorded which). In DNA form, the CDR3 reads TGTGCCAGCAGTTTAGCGGCAGGGGGGTACACCTTC. Translation gives CASSLAAGGYTF.